This entry lists 5 T cell receptor beta chains sequenced from one sample in a study of neurological immune-mediated disorders. TCRdb analysed the 5' RACE reads with MiXCR anew, one entry per CDR3 protein. The table includes approximately 30,000 distinct CDR3 sequences, about 13% detected once. Time point denoted: longitudinal time-point 2. The sequenced sample was PBMCs. All receptors derive from a woman aged 40 to 50 in good health.

This clonotype was detected many times. This chain links TRBV19 with TRBJ1-1; 7 bases are a match to TRBD1. This CDR3 comprises 14 residues. Germline V gene sequence: CDR1 LNHDA, CDR2 SQIVND (reference sequence). The V and J ends lost 3 bases and 1 base, in that order; junction bases with no gene match: 2. This chain's CDR3 is CASSMTGTNTEAFF. CDR3 nucleotides: TGTGCCAGTAGTATGACAGGGACGAACACTGAAGCTTTCTTT.

This clonotype was counted at least ten times. The rearrangement uses TRBV12-3 or TRBV12-4 and TRBJ2-3; possibly TRBD2 for D (6 bases). The CDR3 sequence is 17 residues long. The ends were cut back, 3 bases at V and 2 bases at J, with 18 bases in the middle. CDR3 protein: CASSFSREVQLTDTQYF. The CDR3 DNA is TGTGCCAGCAGTTTCTCCAGGGAGGTCCAACTCACAGATACGCAGTATTTT.

This clonotype was picked up a small number of times. The rearrangement uses TRBV2 and TRBJ1-6; 7 bases match TRBD1. CDR1 is SNHLY and CDR2 is FYNNEI in the germline V gene. The CDR3 is made up of 13 amino acids. With V trimmed by 6 bases and J by 9 bases, 5 bases remained unmatched. CDR3 nucleotides: TGTGCCAGCAGAAACAGGGGAGGTTCACCCCTCCACTTT. It is translated as CASRNRGGSPLHF.

This clonotype was observed many times. The rearrangement uses TRBV3-1 and TRBJ2-7, with D perhaps TRBD1 (6 bases). Trimming took off 4 bases at V and 5 bases at J, with 9 bases between the two ends. Germline V CDR1 and CDR2: LGHDT, YNNKEL (reference sequence). This CDR3 region has 12 residues. The chain's CDR3 is CASSLTGNEQYF. The DNA of the CDR3 is TGTGCCAGCAGCCTTACAGGGAACGAGCAGTACTTC.

In its sample, this clonotype was seen many times. The V call is TRBV20-1, the J call TRBJ1-2; 7 positions agree with TRBD1. CDR1 is DFQATT and CDR2 is SNEGSKA in the germline V gene (reference sequence). This CDR3 region has 12 residues. The junction had 7 bases not matched to a gene; V was cut back by 4 bases and J by 8 bases. CDR3 sequence (DNA): TGCAGTGCTAACAACAGGGGAGGAGGCTACACCTTC. As protein: CSANNRGGGYTF.